What follows are 30 T cell receptor beta chains derived from one specimen sequenced in a study of blood T cell repertoires in COVID-19. The assay was immunoSEQ multiplex PCR, and TCRdb's table has in-frame clones only and misses some. The table shows tens of thousands of clones, with around nine tenths occurring only once. The specimen sequenced was peripheral blood. Receptors were obtained from a human donor in a cohort sampled during active COVID-19.

The V and J genes are TRBV9 and TRBJ2-1, with D possibly TRBD2 on 5 matching bases. The germline V gene has CDR1 SGDLS and CDR2 YYNGEE. The ends were cut back, 4 bases at V and 7 bases at J, with 18 bases in the middle. The CDR3 consists of 15 residues. CDR3 nucleotides: TGTGCCAGCAGCCCACTAGAGGGCCAGTTTAATGAGCAGTTCTTC. It codes for CASSPLEGQFNEQFF.

V usage is TRBV6-2 or TRBV6-3 and J usage is TRBJ2-1; a possible D gene is TRBD1 (5 bases). The V end was cut by 5 bases, the J end by 8 bases, with 25 bases between. Germline values: CDR1 MNHEY, CDR2 SVGEGT. The CDR3 extends over 17 amino acids. The CDR3 DNA follows: TGTGCCAGCAGTAAAATCCCTGCCGCGGTTGGGGCCCATGAGCAGTTCTTC. Translating gives CASSKIPAAVGAHEQFF.

The chain joins TRBV4-1 to TRBJ2-7; tentative D call: TRBD2 (6 bases). The CDR3 is 17 residues long. V was cut by 0 bases and J by 6 bases, with 21 bases left in between. Germline V gene data show CDR1 as MGHRA and CDR2 as YSYEKL. Here the CDR3 DNA reads TGCGCCAGCAGCCAAGATGGGTCCGGGGGTAACGGTCGCGAGCAGTACTTC. Its translation: CASSQDGSGGNGREQYF.

V gene TRBV13 combines with J gene TRBJ2-7; TRBD2 agrees at 10 bases. The CDR3 sequence is 15 residues long. Germline CDR1 and CDR2: PRHDT and FYEKMQ (reference sequence). The V segment lost 4 bases and the J segment 3 bases; nucleotides outside the gene matches: 6. In DNA, the CDR3 is TGTGCCAGCAGCTCCCGCACTAGCGGGATCTACGAGCAGTACTTC. This translates into CASSSRTSGIYEQYF.

The chain has TRBV5-1 and TRBJ2-3, with 7 bases fitting TRBD1. Germline V gene sequence: CDR1 SGHRS, CDR2 YFSETQ. V lost 5 bases to trimming and J lost 1 base; unmatched junction nucleotides: 16. The CDR3 has 18 residues. CDR3 region: CASRNDRAGGGRTDTQYF. In nucleotides, the CDR3 is TGCGCCAGCAGAAATGACAGGGCTGGAGGCGGGCGCACAGATACGCAGTATTTT.

The chain joins TRBV7-3 to TRBJ2-7; 10 bases align to TRBD1. From germline, CDR1 is SGHTA and CDR2 FQGTGA. Trimming removed 1 base from V and 5 bases from J; junction bases left unmatched: 5. CDR3 length equals 15 residues. The CDR3 protein is CASSLRGGQGDEQYF. The DNA of the CDR3 is TGTGCCAGCAGCTTAAGGGGTGGACAGGGGGACGAGCAGTACTTC.

V and J are TRBV6-1 and TRBJ2-1; the match to TRBD2 covers 9 bases. The CDR3 runs 16 residues. Trimming took 2 bases from V and 9 from J; bases not matched to a gene: 11. In germline, CDR1 is MNHNS, CDR2 SASEGT. The CDR3 here is CASSETGASGTGEQFF. As DNA, the CDR3 is TGTGCCAGCAGTGAAACCGGGGCTAGCGGGACTGGTGAGCAGTTCTTC.

CDR3 DNA: TGCGCCAGCAGCCAATGGCAATATAGCAATCAGCCCCAGCATTTT. This codes for CASSQWQYSNQPQHF. The chain employs TRBV4-1 and TRBJ1-5; D remains unclear. The germline V gene encodes CDR1 MGHRA and CDR2 YSYEKL. With 2 bases removed from V and 0 bases from J, the gap between germline ends came to 8 bases. This CDR3 comprises 15 residues.

The rearrangement links TRBV25-1 to TRBJ2-1, with 8 positions matching TRBD1. Germline CDR1 and CDR2: MGHDK and SYGVNS. This CDR3 spans 12 amino acids. V gave up 6 bases and J gave up 10 bases; unmatched junction bases: 5. The CDR3 DNA reads as TGTGCCAGCAGCCAGACAGGGGCCGAGCAGTTCTTC. Encoded protein: CASSQTGAEQFF.

This clone was seen a few times. The CDR3 region is CASSYGERGAITGELFF. Written as DNA, the CDR3 is TGCGCCAGCAGCTACGGAGAGCGGGGGGCTATCACCGGGGAGCTGTTTTTT. The rearrangement joins TRBV5-1 to TRBJ2-2, with 9 positions matching TRBD2. V lost 3 bases, J lost 4 bases, and 10 bases stayed unmatched. The V gene's germline CDR1 is SGHRS and CDR2 YFSETQ. The CDR3 has 17 amino acids.

The chain links TRBV28 to TRBJ2-7, with D maybe TRBD1 (6 bases). V was cut by 8 bases and J by 3 bases, with 14 bases left in between. There are 13 residues in the CDR3. CDR1 MDHEN and CDR2 SYDVKM come from the germline V gene. The CDR3 DNA follows: TGTGCCAGCCGCAAAGAACAGGGCTACGAGCAGTACTTC. It codes for CASRKEQGYEQYF. The variable domain in full, completed from reference TRBV28 and TRBJ2-7, reads DVKVTQSSRYLVKRTGEKVFLECVQDMDHENMFWYRQDPGLGLRLIYFSYDVKMKEKGDIPEGYSVSREKKERFSLILESASTNQTSMYLCASRKEQGYEQYFGPGTRLTVT.

This chain joins TRBV29-1 and TRBJ2-7; possible D gene TRBD2, 5 bases. The CDR3 has 13 amino acids. V lost 6 bases, J lost 2 bases, and 14 bases lay in between. Germline-derived CDR1 and CDR2 are SQVTM and ANQGSEA. The CDR3 DNA reads TGCAGCGTCAGCCCGGGGAACCCCTACGAGCAGTACTTC. This encodes CSVSPGNPYEQYF.

The J gene is TRBJ1-6, the V gene TRBV20-1; D possibly corresponds to TRBD1 (5 bases). Trimming left V 5 bases short and J 3 bases short, with 17 bases between. Germline-derived CDR1 and CDR2 are DFQATT and SNEGSKA (reference sequence). This CDR3 region has 16 residues. The CDR3 DNA reads TGCAGTGCTCGTGCTTTCTCGACAGACTATAATTCACCCCTCCACTTT. This translates into CSARAFSTDYNSPLHF.

The chain has TRBV28 and TRBJ2-7; D perhaps matches TRBD2 (6 bases). This CDR3 comprises 17 residues. Germline lookup yields CDR1 MDHEN and CDR2 SYDVKM. V was cut by 1 base and J by 3 bases, with 19 bases left in between. CDR3 in amino acids: CASSLLGDVAGGYEQYF. The CDR3 DNA follows: TGTGCCAGCAGTTTATTAGGCGACGTGGCCGGGGGCTACGAGCAGTACTTC.

The rearrangement uses TRBV19 and TRBJ2-2; 11 nucleotides agree with TRBD1. V lost 4 bases to trimming and J lost 4 bases; unmatched junction nucleotides: 2. Germline values: CDR1 LNHDA, CDR2 SQIVND (reference sequence). The CDR3 contains 15 residues. The CDR3 protein is CASSRDRGGTGELFF. In DNA, the CDR3 is TGTGCCAGTAGTAGGGACAGGGGGGGCACCGGGGAGCTGTTTTTT.

The chain uses TRBV6-1 and TRBJ1-3; D uncertain. The germline V gene encodes CDR1 MNHNS and CDR2 SASEGT. This CDR3 region has 16 residues. The germline V and J ends were trimmed by 2 bases and 0 bases, with 11 bases remaining between them. The CDR3 nucleotides read TGTGCCAGCAGTGAAATCACAGACGGCTCTGGAAACACCATATATTTT. It translates to CASSEITDGSGNTIYF.

The chain links TRBV19 to TRBJ2-1; D may be TRBD2 (5 bases). The CDR3 extends over 12 amino acids. Germline CDR1 reads LNHDA; CDR2 reads SQIVND (reference sequence). V was clipped by 3 bases and J by 9 bases, with 9 bases between them. The CDR3, as DNA: TGTGCCAGTAGTATTAAGAGCGGTGAGCAGTTCTTC. This codes for CASSIKSGEQFF.

The V and J genes are TRBV5-1 and TRBJ1-2; D remains ambiguous. CDR3 length equals 14 residues. The germline V gene encodes CDR1 SGHRS and CDR2 YFSETQ. The ends were cut back, 0 bases at V and 2 bases at J, with 8 bases in the middle. The CDR3 region is CASSLAGGNYGYTF. CDR3 nucleotides: TGCGCCAGCAGCTTGGCGGGCGGGAACTATGGCTACACCTTC.

The CDR3 nucleotides read TGTGCCAGCAGAAGTGCTGGAGAATCTGGCTACACCTTC. It codes for CASRSAGESGYTF. The chain employs TRBV25-1 and TRBJ1-2; unclear D gene. Germline loops: CDR1 MGHDK, CDR2 SYGVNS. V was shortened by 6 bases and J by 7 bases, with 15 bases between the two germline ends. The CDR3 loop spans 13 amino acids.

The rearrangement uses TRBV19 and TRBJ1-2; 7 positions match TRBD1. Unmatched junction bases numbered 10, after V lost 7 bases and J lost 2 bases. The CDR3 runs to 15 residues. CDR1 is LNHDA, CDR2 SQIVND, per germline (reference sequence). The CDR3 region is CASTPVWGQNYGYTF. CDR3 nucleotides: TGTGCCAGTACCCCGGTTTGGGGACAGAACTATGGCTACACCTTC.

J is TRBJ2-2 and V is TRBV4-2, with a tentative D call TRBD1 (5 bases). Germline V CDR1 and CDR2: LGHNA, YNFKEQ. V gave up 4 bases and J gave up 2 bases, with 14 bases separating them. The CDR3 consists of 16 residues. This CDR3 reads CASSRGQGLNTGELFF. The CDR3, as DNA: TGTGCCAGCAGCCGGGGCCAGGGCCTTAACACCGGGGAGCTGTTTTTT.

The chain combines TRBV18 with TRBJ2-7, with 10 nucleotides matching TRBD2. CDR1 and CDR2 (germline): KGHSH, LQKENI. Trimming at V came to 3 bases and at J to 4 bases, leaving 9 bases not matched to a gene. The CDR3 loop spans 16 amino acids. CDR3 sequence reads: CASSPTGTSAVYEQYF. CDR3 in DNA: TGTGCCAGCTCACCCACAGGGACTAGCGCTGTATACGAGCAGTACTTC.

V gene TRBV30 combines with J gene TRBJ2-5; weak D call: TRBD2 (6 bases). The V gene lost 2 bases and the J gene lost 5 bases, with 9 bases spanning the gap. Germline lookup yields CDR1 GTSNPN and CDR2 SVGIG (reference sequence). The CDR3 consists of 12 residues. The CDR3 DNA reads as TGTGCCTGGAGTCCGACTAGTGAGACCCAGTACTTC. Translated, it gives CAWSPTSETQYF.

The chain uses TRBV19 and TRBJ2-2; D gene unclear. The germline gives CDR1 LNHDA, CDR2 SQIVND (reference sequence). The length of the CDR3 is 13 residues. V was clipped by 0 bases and J by 7 bases, with 6 bases between them. The CDR3 spells CASSIDLGGELFF. In DNA form, the CDR3 reads TGTGCCAGTAGTATAGATCTCGGCGGGGAGCTGTTTTTT.

V usage is TRBV19 and J usage is TRBJ1-2; a possible D gene is TRBD1 (5 bases). Germline-derived CDR1 and CDR2 are LNHDA and SQIVND (reference sequence). The ends were cut back, 6 bases at V and 4 bases at J, with 9 bases in the middle. CDR3 length: 12 residues. The CDR3 coding sequence is TGTGCCAGTAGGACAGCGTTCTATGGCTACACCTTC. Translating gives CASRTAFYGYTF. The full variable domain, with the rest looked up from reference TRBV19 and TRBJ1-2, is DGGITQSPKYLFRKEGQNVTLSCEQNLNHDAMYWYRQDPGQGLRLIYYSQIVNDFQKGDIAEGYSVSREKKESFPLTVTSAQKNPTAFYLCASRTAFYGYTFGSGTRLTVV.

This clone was seen a single time. The V gene is TRBV28, the J gene TRBJ2-7, with D tentatively TRBD1 (6 bases). V was shortened by 0 bases and J by 0 bases, with 9 bases between the two germline ends. This CDR3 region has 15 residues. Germline values: CDR1 MDHEN, CDR2 SYDVKM. The CDR3 reads CASSLWDRDSYEQYF. In DNA form, the CDR3 reads TGTGCCAGCAGTTTATGGGACAGAGACTCCTACGAGCAGTACTTC.

The J gene is TRBJ1-1, the V gene TRBV5-1; perhaps TRBD1 as D (6 bases). Germline CDR1 reads SGHRS; CDR2 reads YFSETQ. Deletions cut 6 bases from V and 4 bases from J, with 13 bases between. This CDR3 contains 13 residues. The CDR3 DNA sequence: TGCGCCAGCATCCCAGGGGAAGGCACTGAAGCTTTCTTT. Protein: CASIPGEGTEAFF.

This chain connects TRBV6-5 to TRBJ1-4; D uncertain. The CDR3 totals 14 residues. The V gene lost 2 bases and the J gene lost 4 bases, with 8 bases spanning the gap. The germline CDR1 and CDR2 sequences are MNHEY and SVGAGI. For the CDR3, the DNA is TGTGCCAGCAGTTACCACAGTGGTAATGAAAAACTGTTTTTT. Its translation is CASSYHSGNEKLFF.

Points on this clone: Distinct nucleotide sequences in the sample also encode this CDR3. This chain joins TRBV20-1 and TRBJ1-4; 10 nucleotides line up with TRBD1. The germline gives CDR1 DFQATT, CDR2 SNEGSKA (reference sequence). The CDR3 consists of 14 residues. The ends lost 3 bases at V and 7 bases at J; junction bases unmatched: 5. The CDR3 DNA sequence: TGCAGTGCTAGTCCCCGGGACAGGGGTGAAAAACTGTTTTTT. It yields the protein CSASPRDRGEKLFF.

This clone occurred a few times. The chain couples TRBV28 to TRBJ1-5; D not certain. The CDR3 runs 16 residues. V was clipped by 3 bases and J by 3 bases, with 15 bases between them. Germline V CDR1 and CDR2: MDHEN, SYDVKM. DNA of the CDR3: TGTGCCAGCAGTTTCACTGCCGCCTTCCCCAATCAGCCCCAGCATTTT. Protein: CASSFTAAFPNQPQHF.